Following are 26 T cell receptor beta chains from one sample sequenced in a study of blood T cells in healthy people across ages. Through a sample-barcoded 5' primer and a J-beta primer mix, a second PCR was run for 7 to 11 cycles. TCRdb itself ran the 5' RACE reads through MiXCR, one entry per CDR3 protein. The sample includes 950,000 to 1,200,000 distinct CDR3 sequences, roughly two fifths of them seen just once. Material for sequencing was blood. The receptors come from a man aged 18 to 29 in good health.

This clonotype was found a few times. Sequence at one end of the junction differs from germline and may be a read error. This chain uses TRBV9 with TRBJ2-1; tentative D call: TRBD1 (5 bases). CDR3 length: 15 residues. Germline CDR1 SGDLS, CDR2 YYNGEE. The CDR3 region has the DNA TGTGCCAGCAGCGTAGTAGGGCAGGGTAACAATGGGCAGTTCTTC. This translates into CASSVVGQGNNGQFF.

The genes are TRBV6-6 and TRBJ2-7; the D call may be TRBD1 or TRBD2 (6 bases each). V lost 0 bases and J 7 bases, leaving 10 bases between the germline ends. Germline V gene data show CDR1 as MNHNY and CDR2 as SVGAGI (reference sequence). The CDR3 extends over 13 amino acids. This chain's CDR3 is CASSYSKGGEQYF. DNA for the CDR3: TGTGCCAGCAGTTACTCGAAAGGGGGGGAGCAGTACTTC.

This clonotype came up a few times. The chain is built from TRBV6-6 and TRBJ1-1, with a weak D call TRBD1 (5 bases). This CDR3 comprises 11 residues. With 6 bases removed from V and 7 bases from J, the gap between germline ends came to 9 bases. Germline V gene sequence: CDR1 MNHNY, CDR2 SVGAGI (reference sequence). CDR3 DNA sequence: TGTGCCAGCAGGGGGGACGTTGAAGCTTTCTTT. The encoded protein is CASRGDVEAFF.

The rearrangement uses TRBV5-1 and TRBJ2-1, with 9 bases fitting TRBD1. With the DNA end fitting TRBJ2-7 better, the J assignment may be wrong. CDR1 is SGHRS, CDR2 YFSETQ, per germline. This CDR3 region has 14 residues. This CDR3 is CASTPDRGYNEQYF. The CDR3 DNA follows: TGCGCCAGCACCCCGGACAGGGGCTACAATGAGCAGTACTTC.

In its sample, this clonotype was seen a few times. This chain uses TRBV12-3 or TRBV12-4 with TRBJ2-7, with 7 bases matching TRBD1. CDR3 length equals 14 residues. Trimming removed 6 bases from V and 2 bases from J; junction bases left unmatched: 7. The CDR3 nucleotides read TGTGCCAGCAGCCTCCGGGACAGAACCTACGAGCAGTACTTC. Its translation: CASSLRDRTYEQYF.

V gene TRBV5-1 combines with J gene TRBJ2-5, with 7 nucleotides matching TRBD2. Germline values: CDR1 SGHRS, CDR2 YFSETQ. J was trimmed by 0 bases and V by 4 bases; bases with no gene match: 0. This CDR3 has 13 amino acids. In nucleotides, the CDR3 is TGCGCCAGCAGCACTAGCGACCAAGAGACCCAGTACTTC. It codes for CASSTSDQETQYF. Supplemented by reference TRBV5-1 and TRBJ2-5, the full variable domain reads KAGVTQTPRYLIKTRGQQVTLSCSPISGHRSVSWYQQTPGQGLQFLFEYFSETQRNKGNFPGRFSGRQFSNSRSEMNVSTLELGDSALYLCASSTSDQETQYFGPGTRLLVL.

This clonotype has a handful of counts. J is TRBJ2-7 and V is TRBV7-9, with TRBD1 as a possible D gene (5 bases). Germline values: CDR1 SEHNR, CDR2 FQNEAQ (reference sequence). Between the trimmed V and J ends, which lost 3 bases and 5 bases, there was a span of 11 bases. The length of the CDR3 is 13 residues. CDR3 coding DNA: TGTGCCAGCAGCTTGGGGCTCTACGACGAGCAGTACTTC. The encoded protein is CASSLGLYDEQYF. Full variable domain (rest looked up from reference TRBV7-9 and TRBJ2-7): DTGVSQNPRHKITKRGQNVTFRCDPISEHNRLYWYRQTLGQGPEFLTYFQNEAQLEKSRLLSDRFSAERPKGSFSTLEIQRTEQGDSAMYLCASSLGLYDEQYFGPGTRLTVT.

A word on this clonotype: The junction differs from germline at one of its ends, possibly a read error. The chain recombines TRBV12-3 or TRBV12-4 with TRBJ1-1; perhaps TRBD1 as D (5 bases). This CDR3 is 13 amino acids long. This CDR3 is CASTLGGNTGAFF. DNA for the CDR3: TGTGCCAGCACCTTGGGGGGGAACACTGGAGCTTTCTTT.

There are a few counts of this clonotype. This chain uses TRBV4-3 with TRBJ2-3; the D gene is possibly TRBD1 (6 bases). CDR3 length: 15 residues. The germline CDR1 and CDR2 sequences are LGHNA and YSLEER. Trimming took 4 bases from V and 2 from J, leaving 13 bases between them. The CDR3 DNA reads TGCGCCAGCAGCCTTCGGGACAAACCCACAGATACGCAGTATTTT. It codes for CASSLRDKPTDTQYF.

The V and J genes are TRBV20-1 and TRBJ2-7; TRBD1 aligns across 7 bases. V shed 3 bases, J shed 2 bases, and the junction held 7 bases outside the gene matches. The CDR3 totals 14 residues. Germline CDR1 reads DFQATT; CDR2 reads SNEGSKA (reference sequence). This CDR3 is CSASGVQGPYEQYF. Here the CDR3 DNA reads TGCAGTGCTAGCGGTGTACAGGGGCCCTACGAGCAGTACTTC.

J is TRBJ2-1 and V is TRBV3-1; the D is unclear. Germline lookup yields CDR1 LGHDT and CDR2 YNNKEL (reference sequence). The CDR3 length is 14 residues. V was clipped by 0 bases and J by 6 bases, with 9 bases between them. The CDR3 region is CASSQENGGNEQFF. The CDR3 bases are TGTGCCAGCAGCCAAGAAAACGGTGGCAATGAGCAGTTCTTC.

This chain connects TRBV7-9 to TRBJ1-5; D may be TRBD1 (6 bases). This CDR3 spans 17 amino acids. V lost 1 base and J 4 bases, leaving 17 bases between the germline ends. From germline, CDR1 is SEHNR and CDR2 FQNEAQ (reference sequence). As DNA, the CDR3 is TGTGCCAGCAGCTTAGGGAATACCAGGGGAGAAAATCAGCCCCAGCATTTT. It translates to CASSLGNTRGENQPQHF. Full variable domain (outside the CDR3, taken from reference TRBV7-9 and TRBJ1-5): DTGVSQNPRHKITKRGQNVTFRCDPISEHNRLYWYRQTLGQGPEFLTYFQNEAQLEKSRLLSDRFSAERPKGSFSTLEIQRTEQGDSAMYLCASSLGNTRGENQPQHFGDGTRLSIL.

Ten or more counts support this clonotype. The chain carries TRBV3-1 and TRBJ2-7; 8 nucleotides agree with TRBD1. The germline CDR1 and CDR2 sequences are LGHDT and YNNKEL (reference sequence). The J segment lost 8 bases and the V segment lost 2 bases, leaving 8 bases of the junction unmatched. This CDR3 has 14 amino acids. The CDR3 region is CASSQRTGIEQQYF. The CDR3 nucleotides read TGTGCCAGCAGCCAAAGGACAGGGATCGAGCAGCAGTACTTC.

The rearrangement joins TRBV7-9 to TRBJ1-4, with TRBD1 matching 8 bases. This CDR3 is built from 16 residues. V was pared by 5 bases and J by 4 bases, with 9 bases of the junction left unmatched. Germline lookup yields CDR1 SEHNR and CDR2 FQNEAQ (reference sequence). The CDR3 loop reads CASSPQQGVINEKLFF. CDR3 sequence (DNA): TGTGCCAGCAGCCCCCAACAGGGGGTCATTAATGAAAAACTGTTTTTT. The full variable domain, with the rest looked up from reference TRBV7-9 and TRBJ1-4, is DTGVSQNPRHKITKRGQNVTFRCDPISEHNRLYWYRQTLGQGPEFLTYFQNEAQLEKSRLLSDRFSAERPKGSFSTLEIQRTEQGDSAMYLCASSPQQGVINEKLFFGSGTQLSVL.

V and J are TRBV7-2 and TRBJ1-6; D remains ambiguous. CDR3 length equals 13 residues. Germline V gives CDR1 SGHTA, CDR2 FQGNSA. Trimming pared 5 bases from V and 6 bases from J, leaving 8 bases between. CDR3 in amino acids: CASSTATNSPLHF. CDR3 in DNA: TGTGCCAGCAGCACCGCGACTAATTCACCCCTCCACTTT.

The gene calls are TRBV4-2 and TRBJ2-3; D unclear. CDR3 size: 15 residues. V lost 1 base to trimming and J lost 3 bases, with 11 bases between them. CDR1 and CDR2 (germline): LGHNA, YNFKEQ. The CDR3 loop is CASSQVPRPTDTQYF. Here the CDR3 DNA reads TGTGCCAGCAGCCAAGTTCCTCGACCAACAGATACGCAGTATTTT.

The rearrangement joins TRBV9 to TRBJ2-3; D perhaps matches TRBD2 (7 bases). Germline loops: CDR1 SGDLS, CDR2 YYNGEE. The CDR3 loop spans 15 amino acids. Trimming took off 2 bases at V and 2 bases at J, with 12 bases between the two ends. CDR3 in DNA: TGTGCCAGCAGCGTGGGGGGGGGCACCACAGATACGCAGTATTTT. It codes for CASSVGGGTTDTQYF.

This clonotype turned up a few times. The chain carries TRBV29-1 and TRBJ2-5; perhaps D is TRBD1 or TRBD2 (5 bases each). Trimming left V 8 bases short and J 2 bases short, with 15 bases between. Per the germline V gene, CDR1 is SQVTM and CDR2 is ANQGSEA. The CDR3 extends over 13 amino acids. CDR3 in amino acids: CSLGANQQETQYF. As DNA, the CDR3 is TGCAGCCTCGGGGCAAACCAACAAGAGACCCAGTACTTC.

This clonotype was seen more than once but under ten times. The chain is built from TRBV20-1 and TRBJ1-1; D is undetermined. The V end lost 0 bases, the J end lost 2 bases, and 10 bases lay between the germline ends. The CDR3 extends over 14 amino acids. The germline CDR1 and CDR2 sequences are DFQATT and SNEGSKA (reference sequence). The CDR3 bases are TGCAGTGCTAGAGACAGCGACTTTAACACTGAAGCTTTCTTT. Its translation: CSARDSDFNTEAFF.

This clonotype was found a few times. V and J are TRBV7-2 and TRBJ1-2; tentatively, D is TRBD1 (5 bases). This CDR3 has 13 residues. The germline gives CDR1 SGHTA, CDR2 FQGNSA. Trimming shortened V by 4 bases and J by 8 bases, and 14 bases separated the two germline ends. CDR3 protein: CASSSARALGYTF. In DNA, the CDR3 is TGTGCCAGCAGCTCTGCCAGGGCGTTGGGCTACACCTTC.

For this clonotype: An end of the junction differs from the germline gene, which may be a read error. The V call is TRBV20-1, the J call TRBJ1-1, with D possibly matching TRBD1 (6 bases). Germline CDR1 and CDR2: DFQATT and SNEGSKA (reference sequence). The CDR3 length is 14 residues. As DNA, the CDR3 is TGCAGTGCTAGAGATACAGGGAAGAACGCTGAAGCTTTCTTT. Translating gives CSARDTGKNAEAFF.

This clonotype showed up just a few times. This rearrangement joins TRBV6-2 or TRBV6-3 to TRBJ1-6, with TRBD1 as a possible D gene (5 bases). Trimming removed 2 bases at V and 7 bases at J, with 9 bases between. Per germline, CDR1 MNHEY and CDR2 SVGEGT. The CDR3 has 14 residues. CDR3 sequence: CASSYRQGNSPLHF. CDR3 sequence (DNA): TGTGCCAGCAGTTACCGGCAGGGCAATTCACCCCTCCACTTT.

This clonotype is a singleton in its sample. The CDR3 reads CASSFRQPTEAFF. DNA of the CDR3: TGTGCCAGCAGTTTCCGACAGCCCACTGAAGCTTTCTTT. This chain joins TRBV12-3 or TRBV12-4 and TRBJ1-1; a possible D gene is TRBD1 (5 bases). Trimming left V 3 bases short and J 4 bases short, with 9 bases between. The CDR3 contains 13 residues.

This clonotype was recorded a few times. V is TRBV7-3 and J is TRBJ2-1; tentatively, D is TRBD1 (6 bases). Per the germline V gene, CDR1 is SGHTA and CDR2 is FQGTGA. Deletions cut 1 base from V and 2 bases from J, with 9 bases between. The CDR3 spans 15 residues. The CDR3 DNA reads as TGTGCCAGCAGCTTAAACACAGGGACCTACAATGAGCAGTTCTTC. This translates into CASSLNTGTYNEQFF.

The rearrangement links TRBV10-3 to TRBJ2-1; D remains unclear. CDR3 length equals 12 residues. V was shortened by 6 bases and J by 11 bases, with 14 bases between the two germline ends. Germline CDR1 ENHRY, CDR2 SYGVKD. The CDR3 coding sequence is TGTGCCATCAGGGCAGGTAATGGCCAGCAGTTCTTC. The encoded protein is CAIRAGNGQQFF.

This clonotype was seen a few times. The V gene is TRBV4-1, the J gene TRBJ1-4; TRBD1 aligns across 10 bases. Germline CDR1 and CDR2: MGHRA and YSYEKL. V lost 1 base, J lost 8 bases, and 4 bases stayed unmatched. The CDR3 length is 15 residues. CDR3 nucleotides: TGCGCCAGCAGCCAAGTAGGGACAGGGGTCGAAAAACTGTTTTTT. Translation gives CASSQVGTGVEKLFF.